Presented here are 5 T cell receptor beta chains from one specimen sequenced in a study of shared clonotypes between healthy human individuals (TCRdb year 2020). The library was produced with the immunoSEQ multiplex PCR assay. TCRdb provides this immuneACCESS table in a form limited to in-frame rearrangements. Some clones are lacking; in checked studies, under half of them reflect an unresolved V gene, and why the rest are absent is not known. The sample table shows some 1.1 million clones, and about 72% are seen once. Almost 0.9% of the sample is taken by the ten largest. The sample was memory CD4+ T cells from PBMCs. The sample's cell subset or site label is to be understood as: CD45RA-negative fraction. These receptors were obtained from a man younger than 30 in good health. Some clones in this sample may be carry-over from other donors' samples.

The V and J genes are TRBV10-3 and TRBJ2-7; the match to TRBD2 covers 11 bases. V shed 4 bases and J 7 bases; nucleotides not matched to a gene: 9. The CDR3 extends over 15 amino acids. Germline V gene sequence: CDR1 ENHRY, CDR2 SYGVKD. CDR3 bases: TGTGCCATCAGTGTTGTAGCGGGAGGGCCGGGTGAGCAGTACTTC. It is translated as CAISVVAGGPGEQYF.

V and J are TRBV6-6 and TRBJ1-4; D is possibly TRBD1 (6 bases). Germline values: CDR1 MNHNY, CDR2 SVGAGI (reference sequence). V was pared by 2 bases and J by 7 bases, with 14 bases between. The CDR3 contains 15 residues. Here the CDR3 reads CASSYGDKRSEKLFF. CDR3 nucleotide sequence: TGTGCCAGCAGTTACGGGGACAAAAGGAGTGAAAAACTGTTTTTT.

This clone was seen only a few times. The V and J genes are TRBV5-1 and TRBJ1-3; perhaps TRBD1 as D (6 bases). Germline CDR1 reads SGHRS; CDR2 reads YFSETQ. The CDR3 sequence is 13 residues long. Trimming left V 4 bases short and J 4 bases short, with 9 bases between. Written as DNA, the CDR3 is TGCGCCAGCAGCCTGCAGGGGGGAAACACCATATATTTT. Its protein is CASSLQGGNTIYF.

The chain links TRBV5-1 to TRBJ2-1, with 8 bases that match TRBD2. CDR1 is SGHRS and CDR2 is YFSETQ in the germline V gene. V lost 0 bases and J lost 8; bases outside the gene matches: 10. The CDR3 loop spans 16 amino acids. The CDR3 here is CASSLGPRAGAHEQFF. The CDR3 nucleotides read TGCGCCAGCAGCTTGGGGCCCCGAGCGGGAGCCCATGAGCAGTTCTTC.

The V gene is TRBV10-3, the J gene TRBJ1-2, with a tentative D call TRBD1 (5 bases). The CDR3 is 14 residues long. Trimming removed 4 bases at V and 8 bases at J, with 17 bases between. Germline CDR1 reads ENHRY; CDR2 reads SYGVKD. Here the CDR3 reads CAISGLGGDRGYTF. Written as DNA, the CDR3 is TGTGCCATCAGTGGCCTGGGGGGAGATAGGGGCTACACCTTC.